Sequencing of this TCR beta chain was carried out in a study of shared T cell receptors in the human thymus. Trimming cost V 5 bases and J 1 base, with 11 bases left between them. Germline values: CDR1 SGHTA, CDR2 FQGNSA. CDR3 length equals 14 residues. TCRdb's copy holds only in-frame clones and misses some; the assay was immunoSEQ multiplex PCR. This table holds almost 550,000 clones, 78% found once. The same data also contributed to another study, on human thymus T cells. That paper adds: From resections taken during corrective heart surgery, the thymus tissue was obtained. Use of V and J genes seemed skewed within the thymic and blood repertoires. Thymic repertoires overlap heavily among unrelated individuals, related research has reported.

This sequence originates from a boy in the first two years of life with a congenital heart defect. Sequenced material: thymocytes. This chain joins TRBV7-2 and TRBJ1-2; D is unclear. CDR3 nucleotide sequence: TGTGCCAGCAGCACCCCTGGGCTTAACTATGGCTACACCTTC. This translates into CASSTPGLNYGYTF. Combining the CDR3 with reference TRBV7-2 and TRBJ1-2 gives the whole variable domain GAGVSQSPSNKVTEKGKDVELRCDPISGHTALYWYRQSLGQGLEFLIYFQGNSAPDKSGLPSDRFSAERTGGSVSTLTIQRTQQEDSAVYLCASSTPGLNYGYTFGSGTRLTVV.